These 19 T cell receptor beta chains came from one sample sequenced in a study of blood T cell repertoires in COVID-19. Here immunoSEQ multiplex PCR was the method, and the copy in TCRdb shows in-frame clones only, minus some. The sample shows approximately 260,000 clones, more than 70% of them seen only once. The sequencing input was PBMCs or T cells enriched from blood (not recorded which). These receptors all stem from a woman between 40 and 50 years old with acute COVID-19.

The J gene is TRBJ2-3, the V gene TRBV27; D perhaps matches TRBD2 (6 bases). The V and J ends lost 7 bases and 10 bases respectively, with 21 bases between them. The CDR3 sequence is 14 residues long. Germline loops: CDR1 MNHEY, CDR2 SMNVEV (reference sequence). As DNA, the CDR3 is TGTGCCAGCAAACCTCCCTACGGGACGGGGGCGCAGTATTTT. The encoded protein is CASKPPYGTGAQYF.

CDR3 in amino acids: CAISGQHNYGYTF. The CDR3 region has the DNA TGTGCCATCAGTGGACAGCATAACTATGGCTACACCTTC. The chain links TRBV10-3 to TRBJ1-2; a possible D gene is TRBD1 (5 bases). The CDR3 is 13 residues long. Germline V gene data show CDR1 as ENHRY and CDR2 as SYGVKD. Trimming removed 4 bases at V and 1 base at J, with 7 bases between.

The gene calls are TRBV6-2 or TRBV6-3 and TRBJ1-2; D not resolved. The length of the CDR3 is 16 residues. From germline, CDR1 is MNHEY and CDR2 SVGEGT. Trimming cost V 2 bases and J 0 bases, with 13 bases left between them. The CDR3 bases are TGTGCCAGCAGTTACGAGCGGACGAAAGCTAACTATGGCTACACCTTC. Its protein is CASSYERTKANYGYTF.

The chain carries TRBV15 and TRBJ2-1; 14 bases are shared with TRBD2. Germline V CDR1 and CDR2: LNHNV, YYDKDF (reference sequence). The CDR3 extends over 16 amino acids. Losses at the gene ends were 5 bases for V and 13 bases for J; bases not matched to a gene: 13. The CDR3 DNA reads as TGTGCCACCAGCGAGCCGGGACTAGCGGGAGAATGGGGTCAGTTCTTC. Its translation is CATSEPGLAGEWGQFF. Full variable domain (outside the CDR3, taken from reference TRBV15 and TRBJ2-1): DAMVIQNPRYQVTQFGKPVTLSCSQTLNHNVMYWYQQKSSQAPKLLFHYYDKDFNNEADTPDNFQSRRPNTSFCFLDIRSPGLGDTAMYLCATSEPGLAGEWGQFFGPGTRLTVL.

This clone was counted once. The same CDR3 also results from other DNA sequences found in this sample. This chain joins TRBV5-1 and TRBJ1-5; D is perhaps TRBD1 (5 bases). There are 15 residues in the CDR3. Trimming shortened V by 0 bases and J by 3 bases, and 10 bases separated the two germline ends. Germline V lookup: CDR1 SGHRS, CDR2 YFSETQ. CDR3 amino acids: CASSLGQGDNQPQHF. The DNA for the CDR3 is TGCGCCAGCAGCTTGGGGCAGGGTGACAATCAGCCCCAGCATTTT.

This clone was recorded once. V and J are TRBV5-6 and TRBJ2-2; 11 nucleotides align to TRBD1. The CDR3 covers 14 residues. Germline V gene lookup returns CDR1 SGHDT and CDR2 YYEEEE. Unmatched junction bases numbered 1, after V lost 3 bases and J lost 6 bases. This chain's CDR3 is CASSSGQGAGELFF. The CDR3, as DNA: TGTGCCAGCAGCTCGGGACAGGGGGCCGGGGAGCTGTTTTTT.

The chain employs TRBV28 and TRBJ2-7; 8 bases align to TRBD2. Germline V lookup: CDR1 MDHEN, CDR2 SYDVKM. The CDR3 runs 14 residues. The ends lost 7 bases at V and 0 bases at J; junction bases unmatched: 5. In nucleotides, the CDR3 is TGTGCCAGCATTACCGGGACTAGCTCCTACGAGCAGTACTTC. It codes for CASITGTSSYEQYF.

In this sample, this clone turned up a few times. The chain combines TRBV14 with TRBJ2-1, with TRBD2 identical over 7 bases. V shed 5 bases, J shed 10 bases, and the junction held 8 bases outside the gene matches. The germline V gene encodes CDR1 SGHDN and CDR2 FVKESK. There are 13 residues in the CDR3. The CDR3: CASSKGLVDEQFF. The CDR3 nucleotides read TGTGCCAGCAGCAAAGGACTAGTTGACGAGCAGTTCTTC.

This clone was observed a single time. The chain links TRBV10-1 to TRBJ2-1; no firm D call. The CDR3 consists of 14 residues. Germline CDR1 reads WNHNN; CDR2 reads SYGVQD (reference sequence). V lost 0 bases, J lost 8 bases, and 11 bases lay in between. The CDR3 loop is CASSESLSNYEQFF. The CDR3, as DNA: TGCGCCAGCAGTGAGTCCCTTAGCAACTATGAGCAGTTCTTC.

The chain recombines TRBV28 with TRBJ1-1; D remains ambiguous. Deletions cut 9 bases from V and 0 bases from J, with 8 bases between. CDR1 MDHEN and CDR2 SYDVKM come from the germline V gene. This CDR3 is built from 12 residues. CDR3 sequence: CASRSVNTEAFF. The CDR3 bases are TGTGCCAGTCGATCGGTGAACACTGAAGCTTTCTTT.

The chain is built from TRBV7-9 and TRBJ2-2; 11 nucleotides match TRBD2. The length of the CDR3 is 17 residues. Germline trimming cut 3 bases from V and 6 bases from J; bases unmatched to any gene: 9. Germline V gene lookup returns CDR1 SEHNR and CDR2 FQNEAQ (reference sequence). The CDR3, as DNA: TGTGCCAGCAGCTTCATCCTGACTAGCGGGGTCCCCGGGGAGCTGTTTTTT. Amino acid sequence: CASSFILTSGVPGELFF.

This clone has just one count. The chain links TRBV23-1 to TRBJ2-7, with 12 nucleotides matching TRBD2. TRBV23-1 is flagged as an ORF with uncertain function. Trimming removed 4 bases from V and 6 bases from J; junction bases left unmatched: 7. The CDR3 consists of 15 residues. DNA of the CDR3: TGCGCCAGCAGTCCGCGGCTAGCGGGAGGGGTCGAGCAGTACGTC. This sequence encodes CASSPRLAGGVEQYV.

The V and J genes are TRBV9 and TRBJ1-2; D gene uncertain. Trimming removed 0 bases from V and 2 bases from J, with 11 bases in between. Looked up from germline, CDR1 is SGDLS and CDR2 is YYNGEE. There are 15 residues in the CDR3. The CDR3 DNA sequence: TGTGCCAGCAGCGTAGATTTGGGCAGCAACTATGGCTACACCTTC. It codes for CASSVDLGSNYGYTF.

The rearrangement uses TRBV7-8 and TRBJ2-1; 12 bases are shared with TRBD2. CDR1 SGHVS and CDR2 FQNEAQ come from the germline V gene. J was trimmed by 3 bases and V by 6 bases; bases with no gene match: 3. The CDR3 sequence is 15 residues long. CDR3 sequence (DNA): TGTGCCAGCAGACAACTAGCGGGAGGCTACAATGAGCAGTTCTTC. Translating it yields CASRQLAGGYNEQFF.

The gene calls are TRBV3-1 (or the pseudogene TRBV3-2) and TRBJ1-4; 7 nucleotides align to TRBD1. CDR3 length equals 15 residues. The germline CDR1 and CDR2 sequences are LGHDT and YNNKEL (reference sequence). Trimming took 4 bases from V and 6 from J; bases not matched to a gene: 8. The CDR3 region is CASSPEGAVYEKLFF. Written as DNA, the CDR3 is TGTGCCAGCAGCCCTGAGGGGGCTGTTTATGAAAAACTGTTTTTT.

The V call is TRBV7-9, the J call TRBJ2-3; D gene unclear. V was shortened by 5 bases and J by 0 bases, with 6 bases between the two germline ends. The germline CDR1 and CDR2 sequences are SEHNR and FQNEAQ (reference sequence). The CDR3 extends over 13 amino acids. CDR3 sequence: CASSLGSTDTQYF. CDR3 bases: TGTGCCAGCAGCCTCGGGAGCACAGATACGCAGTATTTT. Full variable domain (missing parts from reference TRBV7-9 and TRBJ2-3): DTGVSQNPRHKITKRGQNVTFRCDPISEHNRLYWYRQTLGQGPEFLTYFQNEAQLEKSRLLSDRFSAERPKGSFSTLEIQRTEQGDSAMYLCASSLGSTDTQYFGPGTRLTVL.

The chain combines TRBV28 with TRBJ2-3; unclear D gene. Germline assignment: CDR1 MDHEN and CDR2 SYDVKM. The CDR3 length is 13 residues. V lost 7 bases, J lost 1 base, and 9 bases lay in between. The CDR3: CASMRLGTDTQYF. The CDR3 DNA is TGTGCCAGCATGAGATTAGGCACAGATACGCAGTATTTT.

V gene TRBV6-2 or TRBV6-3 combines with J gene TRBJ2-3, with TRBD2 matching 10 bases. Per the germline V gene, CDR1 is MNHEY and CDR2 is SVGEGT. This CDR3 region has 16 residues. J lost 0 bases, V lost 2 bases, and 2 bases had no gene match. The chain's CDR3 is CASSYQTSGSTDTQYF. The CDR3 DNA follows: TGTGCCAGCAGTTACCAGACTAGCGGGAGCACAGATACGCAGTATTTT.

The chain links TRBV9 to TRBJ2-7; TRBD2 matches 7 bases. Trimming removed 0 bases from V and 0 bases from J; junction bases left unmatched: 3. CDR1 is SGDLS and CDR2 is YYNGEE in the germline V gene. This CDR3 region has 15 residues. The CDR3 reads CASSVGGEGSYEQYF. The CDR3 DNA reads TGTGCCAGCAGCGTAGGGGGGGAGGGCTCCTACGAGCAGTACTTC.